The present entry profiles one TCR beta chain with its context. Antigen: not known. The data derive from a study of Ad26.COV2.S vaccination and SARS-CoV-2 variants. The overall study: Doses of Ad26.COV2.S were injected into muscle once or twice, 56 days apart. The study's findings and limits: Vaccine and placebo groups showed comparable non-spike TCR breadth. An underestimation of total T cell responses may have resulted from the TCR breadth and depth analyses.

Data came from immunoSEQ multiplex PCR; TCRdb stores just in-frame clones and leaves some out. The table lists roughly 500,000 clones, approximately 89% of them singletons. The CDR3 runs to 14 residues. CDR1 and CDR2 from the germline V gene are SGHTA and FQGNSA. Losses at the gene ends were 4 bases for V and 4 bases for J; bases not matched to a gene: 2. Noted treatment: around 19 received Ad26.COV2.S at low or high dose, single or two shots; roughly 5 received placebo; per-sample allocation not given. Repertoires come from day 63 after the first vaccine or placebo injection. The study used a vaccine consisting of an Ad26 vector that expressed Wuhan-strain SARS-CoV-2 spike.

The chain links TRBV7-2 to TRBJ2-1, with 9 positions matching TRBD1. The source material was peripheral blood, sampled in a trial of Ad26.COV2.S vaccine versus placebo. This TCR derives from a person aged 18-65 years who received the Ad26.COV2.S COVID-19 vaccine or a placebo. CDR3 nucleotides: TGTGCCAGCAGCTACGGGACAGGGTACAATGAGCAGTTCTTC. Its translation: CASSYGTGYNEQFF.